What follows are 30 T cell receptor beta chains derived from one specimen sequenced in a study of blood T cell repertoires in COVID-19. Generated by immunoSEQ multiplex PCR, the TCRdb table keeps only in-frame clones and is missing some. The table records approximately 220,000 clones, just over 85% of them present only once. Source material: peripheral blood. The receptor source for this set is a man in his fifties with acute or convalescent COVID-19.

This sequence joins TRBV2 and TRBJ2-3, with TRBD2 identical over 13 bases. The CDR3 spans 18 residues. The V and J ends lost 4 bases and 5 bases, in that order; junction bases with no gene match: 12. Per the germline V gene, CDR1 is SNHLY and CDR2 is FYNNEI. DNA for the CDR3: TGTGCCAGCAGTGGCTCTGGACTAGCGGGGGCCCGGGGAGATACGCAGTATTTT. Protein sequence: CASSGSGLAGARGDTQYF.

V usage is TRBV7-2 and J usage is TRBJ2-7; 8 nucleotides match TRBD2. CDR1 SGHTA and CDR2 FQGNSA come from the germline V gene. V was pared by 1 base and J by 9 bases, with 8 bases of the junction left unmatched. CDR3 size: 14 residues. In DNA, the CDR3 is TGTGCCAGCAGCTTAGGGTCCCAGCGGGGGCGGCAGTACTTC. This codes for CASSLGSQRGRQYF.

The chain has TRBV10-3 and TRBJ2-1, with TRBD1 matching 8 bases. This CDR3 is built from 17 residues. Germline-derived CDR1 and CDR2 are ENHRY and SYGVKD. J was trimmed by 5 bases and V by 2 bases; bases with no gene match: 11. Written as DNA, the CDR3 is TGTGCCATCAGTGAGGGCAGGGGGCATCCTACAGACAATGAGCAGTTCTTC. Its translation is CAISEGRGHPTDNEQFF.

The chain employs TRBV19 and TRBJ2-5; D is uncertain. CDR3 length: 14 residues. Germline lookup yields CDR1 LNHDA and CDR2 SQIVND (reference sequence). Trimming shortened V by 2 bases and J by 4 bases, and 11 bases separated the two germline ends. CDR3: CASSIQSSTETQYF. The CDR3 nucleotides are TGTGCCAGTAGTATACAATCGTCTACAGAGACCCAGTACTTC.

This clone occurred once. The chain links TRBV6-5 to TRBJ2-6; D is unclear. Per germline, CDR1 MNHEY and CDR2 SVGAGI. The germline V and J ends were trimmed by 4 bases and 0 bases, with 10 bases remaining between them. This CDR3 region has 16 residues. CDR3 DNA sequence: TGTGCCAGCAGTTGGGCAGGCAACTCTGGGGCCAACGTCCTGACTTTC. Protein: CASSWAGNSGANVLTF.

This clone occurred once. V usage is TRBV18 and J usage is TRBJ1-3; TRBD1 might be the D (6 bases). V was pared by 3 bases and J by 0 bases, with 9 bases between. Germline-derived CDR1 and CDR2 are KGHSH and LQKENI. This CDR3 spans 15 amino acids. The CDR3 protein is CASSPDSGSGNTIYF. The CDR3, as DNA: TGTGCCAGCTCACCGGACAGTGGCTCTGGAAACACCATATATTTT.

The chain combines TRBV18 with TRBJ1-3, with 10 bases that match TRBD1. Germline values: CDR1 KGHSH, CDR2 LQKENI. The CDR3 has 16 amino acids. After removal of 6 bases from V and 0 bases from J, the junction contained 5 bases not matched to a gene. The CDR3: CASSSGQGVSGNTIYF. CDR3 nucleotide sequence: TGTGCCAGCTCGTCAGGACAGGGGGTCTCTGGAAACACCATATATTTT.

This clone was recorded only once. The chain has TRBV5-4 and TRBJ1-3; weak D call: TRBD1 (6 bases). In germline, CDR1 is SGHNT, CDR2 YYREEE (reference sequence). Trimming shortened V by 0 bases and J by 8 bases, and 12 bases separated the two germline ends. The CDR3 extends over 14 amino acids. The CDR3 spells CASSLDSEGDTIYF. The CDR3 DNA reads TGTGCCAGCAGCTTGGACTCCGAGGGGGACACCATATATTTT. The full variable domain, completed using reference TRBV5-4 and TRBJ1-3, is ETGVTQSPTHLIKTRGQQVTLRCSSQSGHNTVSWYQQALGQGPQFIFQYYREEENGRGNFPPRFSGLQFPNYSSELNVNALELDDSALYLCASSLDSEGDTIYFGEGSWLTVV.

The chain couples TRBV19 to TRBJ1-6, with 9 bases aligning to TRBD1. Germline V lookup: CDR1 LNHDA, CDR2 SQIVND (reference sequence). This CDR3 contains 16 residues. V shed 4 bases and J 9 bases; nucleotides not matched to a gene: 10. The CDR3 loop is CASSNTGQGRISPLHF. CDR3 in DNA: TGTGCCAGTAGTAACACCGGACAGGGGAGGATTTCACCCCTCCACTTT.

On this clone: One end of the junction fails to match germline, which may point to a read error. The chain links TRBV6-2 or TRBV6-3 to TRBJ2-1, with D maybe TRBD2 (5 bases). CDR3 length: 13 amino acids. Germline CDR1 MNHEY, CDR2 SVGEGT. CDR3 amino acids: CASSYQRYTEQFF. The CDR3 DNA reads TGTGCCAGCAGTTATCAGCGGTACACTGAGCAGTTCTTC.

Only a few counts were recorded for this clone. The chain carries TRBV19 and TRBJ1-1; 8 nucleotides align to TRBD1. Germline V gene sequence: CDR1 LNHDA, CDR2 SQIVND (reference sequence). J lost 1 base, V lost 10 bases, and 20 bases had no gene match. The CDR3 consists of 18 residues. CDR3 sequence: CATKRASMGTGPNTEAFF. The CDR3, as DNA: TGTGCCACCAAGCGAGCGTCCATGGGGACAGGCCCGAACACTGAAGCTTTCTTT.

This clone was found a few times. The V call is TRBV2, the J call TRBJ1-5; 7 bases match TRBD1. The CDR3 has 14 residues. Losses at the gene ends were 10 bases for V and 5 bases for J; bases not matched to a gene: 11. Per germline, CDR1 SNHLY and CDR2 FYNNEI. CDR3 in DNA: TGTGCCACCGGGATTGGGACAGACTATCAGCCCCAGCATTTT. Amino acid sequence: CATGIGTDYQPQHF.

This clone showed up just a few times. This chain connects TRBV4-2 to TRBJ1-1; perhaps TRBD1 as D (5 bases). V was pared by 0 bases and J by 1 base, with 9 bases between. Per the germline V gene, CDR1 is LGHNA and CDR2 is YNFKEQ. CDR3 size: 15 residues. DNA for the CDR3: TGTGCCAGCAGCCAAGATACTACAGGGAACACTGAAGCTTTCTTT. It yields the protein CASSQDTTGNTEAFF.

The rearrangement joins TRBV5-6 to TRBJ1-1; tentative D call: TRBD1 (6 bases). CDR1 and CDR2 from the germline V gene are SGHDT and YYEEEE. CDR3 length: 14 residues. The V end lost 1 base, the J end lost 0 bases, and 7 bases lay between the germline ends. The DNA of the CDR3 is TGTGCCAGCAGCTTGCCAGGGGTGAACACTGAAGCTTTCTTT. Translation gives CASSLPGVNTEAFF.

The chain couples TRBV19 to TRBJ2-2, with a weak D call TRBD1 (5 bases). V was clipped by 10 bases and J by 4 bases, with 16 bases between them. Germline CDR1 LNHDA, CDR2 SQIVND (reference sequence). This CDR3 is built from 14 residues. The CDR3 loop is CATYRGTGTGELFF. The CDR3 DNA sequence: TGTGCCACATATAGGGGTACGGGCACCGGGGAGCTGTTTTTT.

V is TRBV30 and J is TRBJ2-1; maybe TRBD1 (5 bases). The CDR3 contains 13 residues. CDR1 and CDR2 (germline): GTSNPN, SVGIG (reference sequence). V was shortened by 0 bases and J by 10 bases, with 13 bases between the two germline ends. The CDR3 DNA follows: TGTGCCTGGAGTGTAAGAGAAAGGGGCGAGCAGTTCTTC. Encoded protein: CAWSVRERGEQFF.

The chain has TRBV10-3 and TRBJ1-1, with 7 bases fitting TRBD1. Germline V gives CDR1 ENHRY, CDR2 SYGVKD. The CDR3 loop spans 14 amino acids. V shed 10 bases, J shed 0 bases, and the junction held 8 bases outside the gene matches. The CDR3 DNA sequence: TGTGCCACCAGGGGGACACACTTGAACACTGAAGCTTTCTTT. Its protein is CATRGTHLNTEAFF.

The chain combines TRBV25-1 with TRBJ1-1; D remains ambiguous. The CDR3 runs 13 residues. Between the trimmed V and J ends, which lost 5 bases and 4 bases, there was a span of 11 bases. Per the germline V gene, CDR1 is MGHDK and CDR2 is SYGVNS. DNA of the CDR3: TGTGCCAGCAGTTGGGTGGAGAGCACTGAAGCTTTCTTT. Amino acids: CASSWVESTEAFF.

The chain has TRBV9 and TRBJ1-1; 7 bases agree with TRBD1. Germline V CDR1 and CDR2: SGDLS, YYNGEE. Trimming at V came to 3 bases and at J to 1 base, leaving 6 bases not matched to a gene. This CDR3 comprises 15 residues. The CDR3 DNA reads as TGTGCCAGCAGCGGTACCAGGGGGGCGAACACTGAAGCTTTCTTT. Protein product: CASSGTRGANTEAFF.

This chain joins TRBV30 and TRBJ1-1, with 9 bases identical to TRBD1. The germline V gene encodes CDR1 GTSNPN and CDR2 SVGIG (reference sequence). The CDR3 length is 16 residues. V dropped 2 bases and J dropped 5; count of bases not matched to a gene: 12. The CDR3 is CAWSPTPGTGSTEAFF. CDR3 DNA sequence: TGTGCCTGGAGTCCTACTCCCGGGACAGGGTCAACTGAAGCTTTCTTT.

The genes are TRBV19 and TRBJ2-1, with 12 bases identical to TRBD1. Germline CDR1 reads LNHDA; CDR2 reads SQIVND (reference sequence). With 7 bases clipped from V and 9 bases from J, the junction kept 7 bases outside the gene matches. There are 14 residues in the CDR3. CDR3 nucleotides: TGTGCCAGTACCCGGGACAGGGGGCAGGGTGAGCAGTTCTTC. Its translation: CASTRDRGQGEQFF.

This clone was detected a few times. This chain connects TRBV19 to TRBJ1-5; 7 bases are shared with TRBD1. V lost 5 bases, J lost 5 bases, and 3 bases stayed unmatched. The length of the CDR3 is 13 residues. Germline V gene data show CDR1 as LNHDA and CDR2 as SQIVND (reference sequence). The DNA of the CDR3 is TGTGCCAGTAGTCGACAGGGCTATCAGCCCCAGCATTTT. Residues: CASSRQGYQPQHF.

The chain is built from TRBV18 and TRBJ1-1; D is possibly TRBD1 (6 bases). The CDR3 spans 15 residues. The V end lost 2 bases, the J end lost 1 base, and 11 bases lay between the germline ends. CDR1 is KGHSH, CDR2 LQKENI, per germline. CDR3: CASSPSGRGNTEAFF. Written as DNA, the CDR3 is TGTGCCAGCTCACCAAGTGGCAGGGGGAACACTGAAGCTTTCTTT.

CDR3 DNA: TGCAGTGCTAGTTCGCGGGGGAGGCAGCCCCAGCATTTT. This codes for CSASSRGRQPQHF. The gene calls are TRBV20-1 and TRBJ1-5, with D perhaps matching TRBD1 (5 bases). Between the trimmed V and J ends, which lost 3 bases and 7 bases, there was a span of 13 bases. CDR1 is DFQATT and CDR2 is SNEGSKA in the germline V gene (reference sequence). The CDR3 has 13 amino acids.

This chain's CDR3 is CASSVGQRGNTIYF. CDR3 nucleotides: TGTGCCAGCAGTGTGGGACAGCGGGGAAACACCATATATTTT. The chain uses TRBV25-1 and TRBJ1-3, with 7 bases fitting TRBD1. V was clipped by 4 bases and J by 4 bases; unmatched bases: 4. This CDR3 is built from 14 residues. Per the germline V gene, CDR1 is MGHDK and CDR2 is SYGVNS.

CDR3 nucleotide sequence: TGTGCCAGCAGCTTGTCTCCGGGTACCTCTGGAAACACCATATATTTT. This codes for CASSLSPGTSGNTIYF. V is TRBV5-6 and J is TRBJ1-3; D is unresolved. The CDR3 has 16 residues. The germline V and J ends were trimmed by 1 base and 0 bases, with 11 bases remaining between them. CDR1 SGHDT and CDR2 YYEEEE come from the germline V gene.

This chain links TRBV19 with TRBJ1-1; D may be TRBD1 (6 bases). Germline CDR1 LNHDA, CDR2 SQIVND (reference sequence). There are 15 residues in the CDR3. The V end lost 6 bases, the J end lost 2 bases, and 16 bases lay between the germline ends. The CDR3 is CASRGPGHPNTEAFF. The DNA of the CDR3 is TGTGCCAGTAGGGGCCCGGGACATCCAAACACTGAAGCTTTCTTT.

The rearrangement joins TRBV6-5 to TRBJ1-1, with TRBD1 as a possible D gene (5 bases). Between the trimmed V and J ends, which lost 7 bases and 6 bases, there was a span of 9 bases. The CDR3 loop spans 11 amino acids. CDR1 is MNHEY, CDR2 SVGAGI, per germline. CDR3 nucleotides: TGTGCCAGCACCAGGGCCGCTGAAGCTTTCTTT. This translates into CASTRAAEAFF.

V gene TRBV5-1 combines with J gene TRBJ1-2; 7 positions agree with TRBD1. CDR3 length: 15 residues. Germline V gives CDR1 SGHRS, CDR2 YFSETQ. V was clipped by 6 bases and J by 2 bases; unmatched bases: 10. The CDR3 sequence: CASTKEGTANYGYTF. In DNA form, the CDR3 reads TGCGCCAGCACCAAGGAAGGGACAGCCAACTATGGCTACACCTTC.

V is TRBV6-1 and J is TRBJ1-6, with D unclear. V was shortened by 1 base and J by 0 bases, with 7 bases between the two germline ends. Germline assignment: CDR1 MNHNS and CDR2 SASEGT. The CDR3 runs to 16 residues. The CDR3 loop is CASSEDQASYNSPLHF. DNA of the CDR3: TGTGCCAGCAGTGAAGACCAGGCCTCCTATAATTCACCCCTCCACTTT.